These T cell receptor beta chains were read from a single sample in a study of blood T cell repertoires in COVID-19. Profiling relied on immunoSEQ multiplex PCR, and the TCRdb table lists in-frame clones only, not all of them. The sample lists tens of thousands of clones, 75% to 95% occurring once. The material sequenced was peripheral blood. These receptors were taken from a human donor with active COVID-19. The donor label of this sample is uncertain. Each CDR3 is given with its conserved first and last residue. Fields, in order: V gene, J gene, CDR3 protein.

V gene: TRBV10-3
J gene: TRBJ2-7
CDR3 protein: CAIRGSPGQGVGEQYF

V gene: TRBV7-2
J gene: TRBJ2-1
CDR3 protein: CASSLKAGGSGNEQFF

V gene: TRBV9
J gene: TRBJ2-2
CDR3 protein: CASSAQQSTGELFF

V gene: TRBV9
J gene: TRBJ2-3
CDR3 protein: CASSVVGWGQSSTDTQYF

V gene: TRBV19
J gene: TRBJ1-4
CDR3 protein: CASRTGLSGLNEKLFF

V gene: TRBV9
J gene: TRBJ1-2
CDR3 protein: CASSAPLRGQNYGYTF

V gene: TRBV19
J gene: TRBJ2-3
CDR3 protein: CASSIGSPSISRVFPDTQYF

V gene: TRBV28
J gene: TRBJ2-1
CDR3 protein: CASSLGLARPNEQFF

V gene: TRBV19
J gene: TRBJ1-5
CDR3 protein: CASSIDRGQPQHF

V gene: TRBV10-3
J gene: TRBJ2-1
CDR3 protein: CAISEGASGGAWQFF

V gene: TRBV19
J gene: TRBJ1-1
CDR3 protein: CASRDRTTDTEAFF

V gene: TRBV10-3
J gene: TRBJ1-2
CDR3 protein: CAIGDRGHDYGYTF

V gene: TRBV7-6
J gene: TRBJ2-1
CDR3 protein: CASSSFLQAEQFF

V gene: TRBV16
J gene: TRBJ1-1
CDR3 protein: CASSGGGRGTEAFF

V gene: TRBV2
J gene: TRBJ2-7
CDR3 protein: CASKETGGGPREQYF

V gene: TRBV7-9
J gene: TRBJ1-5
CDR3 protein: CASSPTGIEPQHF

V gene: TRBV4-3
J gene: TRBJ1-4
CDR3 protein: CASSPGLTGGYEKLFF

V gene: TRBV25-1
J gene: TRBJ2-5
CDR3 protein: CASSDSNGGGGETQYF

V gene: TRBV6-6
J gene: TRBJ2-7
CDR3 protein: CASSYTPYEQYF

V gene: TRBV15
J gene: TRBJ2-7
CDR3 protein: CATSRGAAYEQYF

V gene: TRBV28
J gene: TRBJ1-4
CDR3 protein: CASGFGVANEKLFF

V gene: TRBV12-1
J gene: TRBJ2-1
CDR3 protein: CASSPLPAGGRILYNEQFF

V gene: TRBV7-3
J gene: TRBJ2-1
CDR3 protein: CASSPGVAVTNEQFF

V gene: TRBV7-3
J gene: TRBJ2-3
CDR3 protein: CASSLTATAGTTQYF

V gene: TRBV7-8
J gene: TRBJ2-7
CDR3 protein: CASSLYPGSGEQYF

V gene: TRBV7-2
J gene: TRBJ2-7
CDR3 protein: CASRTGFPTYEQYF

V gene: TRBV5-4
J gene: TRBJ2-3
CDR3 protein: CASSWGLAGGGTDTQYF

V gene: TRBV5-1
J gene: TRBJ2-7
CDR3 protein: CASSSPGGDEQYF

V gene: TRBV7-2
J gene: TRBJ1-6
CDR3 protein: CASSLGSGSPLHF

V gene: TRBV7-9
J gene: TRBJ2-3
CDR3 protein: CASSLVQDTQYF

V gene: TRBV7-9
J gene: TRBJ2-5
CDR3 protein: CASSGRAVQETQYF

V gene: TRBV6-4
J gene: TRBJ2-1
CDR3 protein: CASSPSLAGGHEQFF

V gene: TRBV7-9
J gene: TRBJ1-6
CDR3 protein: CASSMSGQMRSPLHF

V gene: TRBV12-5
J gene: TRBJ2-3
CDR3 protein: CASGLTSGGADTQYF

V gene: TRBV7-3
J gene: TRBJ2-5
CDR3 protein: CASSLNPGETQYF

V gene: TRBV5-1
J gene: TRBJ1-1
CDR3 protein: CASSSGLEWGNTEAFF

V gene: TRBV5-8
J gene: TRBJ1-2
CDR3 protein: CASSLGGYGYTF

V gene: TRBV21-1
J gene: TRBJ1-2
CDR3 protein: CASSKFPSDRDGGYTF

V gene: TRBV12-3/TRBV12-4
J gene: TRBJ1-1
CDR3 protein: CASSFSGSTEAFF

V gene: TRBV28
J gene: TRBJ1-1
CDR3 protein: CASSPRLSGLTEAFF

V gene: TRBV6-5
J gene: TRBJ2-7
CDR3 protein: CASRPDRGINYEQYF

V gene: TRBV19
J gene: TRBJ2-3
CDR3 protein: CASSIILGGQGPTHTQYF

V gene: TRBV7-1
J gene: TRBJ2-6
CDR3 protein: CASSSDSTRDRAYQSSGANVLTF

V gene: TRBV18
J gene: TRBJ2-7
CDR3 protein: CASSPQAGLYEQYF

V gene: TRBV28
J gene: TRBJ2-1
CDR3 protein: CASTPLGGGGYNEQFF

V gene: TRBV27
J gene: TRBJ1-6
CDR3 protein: CASRGTGPNSPLHF

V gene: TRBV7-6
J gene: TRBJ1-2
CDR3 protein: CASSSGTGGYTF

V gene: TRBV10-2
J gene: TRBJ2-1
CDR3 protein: CASSDPSGGAYNEQFF

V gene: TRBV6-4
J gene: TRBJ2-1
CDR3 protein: CASRPGQGNNEQFF

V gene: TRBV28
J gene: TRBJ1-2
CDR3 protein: CASTLLDRGKGYTF

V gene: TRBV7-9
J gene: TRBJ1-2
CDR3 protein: CASSLPGQGANYGYTF

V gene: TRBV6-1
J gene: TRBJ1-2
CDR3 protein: CASSEAKGRLYGYTF

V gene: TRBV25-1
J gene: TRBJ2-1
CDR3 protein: CASSELAASYNEQFF

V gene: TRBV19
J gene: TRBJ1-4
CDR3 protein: CASSIRTGTNEKLFF

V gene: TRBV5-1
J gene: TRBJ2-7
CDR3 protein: CARFPGHLYEQYF